Listed below are T cell receptor beta chains from one sample, sequenced in a study of CD8 T cells in ankylosing spondylitis. TCRdb itself ran the 5' RACE reads through MiXCR, one entry per CDR3 protein. The data show approximately 540,000 distinct CDR3 sequences, approximately 12% seen once. Specimen: blood, either unsorted or a sorted T cell fraction (not recorded which). The receptors shown here come from a male donor with ankylosing spondylitis. Both conserved end residues are part of each CDR3. Fields, in order: J gene, V gene, D gene, clone size, CDR3 DNA, CDR3 protein. The D gene is left open where the match is weak. Clone sizes are given selectively: once, few, many, or a class where the clone is expanded.

TRBJ2-1	TRBV12-5	-	-	TGTGCTAGTGGTTTGGTTGGGGGGGCAGGTTACAATGAGCAGTTCTTC	CASGLVGGAGYNEQFF
TRBJ2-1	TRBV7-7	-	many	TGTGCCAGCAGCCTGGATGGGGGGGCTTTCAATGAGCAGTTCTTC	CASSLDGGAFNEQFF
TRBJ2-6	TRBV12-3/TRBV12-4	TRBD1	-	TGTGCCAGCAGTTTCACCGGGACAGGGAAGTCTGGGGCCAACGTCCTGACTTTC	CASSFTGTGKSGANVLTF
TRBJ2-3	TRBV20-1	TRBD2	few	TGCAGTGCTAGGGTCCGGGGGGCAGATACGCAGTATTTT	CSARVRGADTQYF
TRBJ2-1	TRBV5-1	TRBD2	few	TGCGCCAGCAGCTTGGTCTTTAGGGGGGGACTAGCGGGGAACAATGAGCAGTTCTTC	CASSLVFRGGLAGNNEQFF
TRBJ2-2	TRBV5-5	-	few	TGTGCCAGCAGCTTGCCAGGGGCCGGGAACACCGGGGAGCTGTTTTTT	CASSLPGAGNTGELFF
TRBJ2-3	TRBV7-2	TRBD2	-	TGTGCCAGCAGCTTAGGCGTTAGCGGGAACACAGATACGCAGTATTTT	CASSLGVSGNTDTQYF
TRBJ1-2	TRBV19	-	-	TGTGCCAGTATCCCGACAGCGGCTAACTATGGCTACACCTTC	CASIPTAANYGYTF
TRBJ2-2	TRBV7-6	TRBD2	-	TGTGCCAGCAGTAGGTCGGTTAGCGGGAGGTACACCGGGGAGCTGTTTTTT	CASSRSVSGRYTGELFF
TRBJ2-7	TRBV5-5	-	-	TGTGCCAGCATCCCCGCTCCCGACAGCTCCTACGAGCAGTACTTC	CASIPAPDSSYEQYF